These 2 T cell receptor beta chains were sequenced from one sample in a study of CD4 T cells in relation to SARS-CoV-2 and coronaviruses. The data were produced by immunoSEQ multiplex PCR, yet TCRdb's version contains in-frame clones alone and is incomplete. The sample holds about 60,000 clones, 90% to 95% seen once. The sequenced material came from naive CD4+ T cells from PBMCs. As to subset: naive CD4+ T cells isolated by negative enrichment. These receptors were obtained from an adult with COVID-19.

The table lists this clone with a count of one. This chain links TRBV5-1 with TRBJ1-4, with D unclear. The CDR3 extends over 14 amino acids. Trimming left V 2 bases short and J 0 bases short, with 5 bases between. The germline gives CDR1 SGHRS, CDR2 YFSETQ. The CDR3 nucleotides read TGCGCCAGCAGCTTTACTGCAACTAATGAAAAACTGTTTTTT. Protein: CASSFTATNEKLFF. Complete variable domain (other parts from reference TRBV5-1 and TRBJ1-4): KAGVTQTPRYLIKTRGQQVTLSCSPISGHRSVSWYQQTPGQGLQFLFEYFSETQRNKGNFPGRFSGRQFSNSRSEMNVSTLELGDSALYLCASSFTATNEKLFFGSGTQLSVL.

The chain links TRBV2 to TRBJ1-3; D might be TRBD1 (5 bases). With 6 bases removed from V and 8 bases from J, the gap between germline ends came to 20 bases. Per the germline V gene, CDR1 is SNHLY and CDR2 is FYNNEI. The CDR3 covers 15 residues. The CDR3 protein is CASSAGTAGFDTIYF. In DNA form, the CDR3 reads TGTGCCAGCAGCGCCGGGACGGCCGGTTTCGACACCATATATTTT.